This T cell receptor (beta chain) was retrieved from a study of early T cells in non-severe SARS-CoV-2 infection. Study background: Chains were unpaired, as sequencing was done on bulk RNA from unsorted whole blood. Study-wide findings and caveats: Private and CD4 specificities were missed by VDJdb matching, skewed to anti-spike CD8.

The TCR library protocol was used to attach unique molecular identifiers. These identifiers were attached to individual cDNA molecules. TCRdb analysed the 5' RACE reads with MiXCR anew, one entry per CDR3 protein. The table records 62,000 or so distinct CDR3 sequences, roughly 9% of them present only once. CDR1 and CDR2 (germline): MNHNS, SASEGT. The CDR3 extends over 11 amino acids. V gave up 8 bases and J gave up 6 bases; unmatched junction bases: 3. As to this clonotype: Its cognate antigen is unknown.

The chain joins TRBV6-1 to TRBJ1-2; 7 bases map to TRBD1. The material sequenced was whole blood, taken at baseline. The receptor's source is an adult who was a healthcare worker with PCR-confirmed SARS-CoV-2 infection or an uninfected control (not recorded which). Here the CDR3 reads CASGQAHGYTF. The DNA of the CDR3 is TGTGCCAGCGGACAGGCCCATGGCTACACCTTC.